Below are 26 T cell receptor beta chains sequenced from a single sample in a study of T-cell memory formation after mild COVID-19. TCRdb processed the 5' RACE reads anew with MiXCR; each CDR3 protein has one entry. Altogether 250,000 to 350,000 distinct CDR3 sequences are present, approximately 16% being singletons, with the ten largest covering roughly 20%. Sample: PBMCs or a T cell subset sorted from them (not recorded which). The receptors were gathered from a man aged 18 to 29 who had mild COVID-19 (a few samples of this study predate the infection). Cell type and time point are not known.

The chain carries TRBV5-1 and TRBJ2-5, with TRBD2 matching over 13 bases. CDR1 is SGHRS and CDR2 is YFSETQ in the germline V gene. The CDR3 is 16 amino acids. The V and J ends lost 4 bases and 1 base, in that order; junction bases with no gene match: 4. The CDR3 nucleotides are TGCGCCAGCAGCGGACTAGCGGGGGCACCCCAAGAGACCCAGTACTTC. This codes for CASSGLAGAPQETQYF.

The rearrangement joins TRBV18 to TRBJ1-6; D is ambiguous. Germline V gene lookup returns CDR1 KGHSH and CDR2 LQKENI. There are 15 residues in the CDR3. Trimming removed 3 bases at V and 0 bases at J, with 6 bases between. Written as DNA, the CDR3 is TGTGCCAGCTCACCTCAAGACTCCTATAATTCACCCCTCCACTTT. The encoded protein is CASSPQDSYNSPLHF. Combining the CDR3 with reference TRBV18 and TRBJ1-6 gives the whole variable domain NAGVMQNPRHLVRRRGQEARLRCSPMKGHSHVYWYRQLPEEGLKFMVYLQKENIIDESGMPKERFSAEFPKEGPSILRIQQVVRGDSAAYFCASSPQDSYNSPLHFGNGTRLTVT.

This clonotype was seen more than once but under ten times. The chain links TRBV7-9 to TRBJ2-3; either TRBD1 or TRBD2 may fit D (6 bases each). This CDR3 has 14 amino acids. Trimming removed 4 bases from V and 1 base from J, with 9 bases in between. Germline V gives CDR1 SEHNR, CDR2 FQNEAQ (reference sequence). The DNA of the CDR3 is TGTGCCAGCAGCTGGAGGGGGGGCACAGATACGCAGTATTTT. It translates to CASSWRGGTDTQYF.

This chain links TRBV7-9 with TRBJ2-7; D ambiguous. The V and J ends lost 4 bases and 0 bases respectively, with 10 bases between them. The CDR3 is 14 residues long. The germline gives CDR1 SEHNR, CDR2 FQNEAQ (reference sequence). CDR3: CASSSVQSSYEQYF. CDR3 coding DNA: TGTGCCAGCAGCTCGGTACAGAGCTCCTACGAGCAGTACTTC.

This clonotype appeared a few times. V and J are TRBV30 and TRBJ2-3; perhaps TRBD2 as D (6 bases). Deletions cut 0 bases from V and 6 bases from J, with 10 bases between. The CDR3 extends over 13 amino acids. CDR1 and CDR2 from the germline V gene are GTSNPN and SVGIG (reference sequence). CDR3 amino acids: CAWSVRERDTQYF. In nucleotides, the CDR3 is TGTGCCTGGAGTGTACGGGAGAGGGATACGCAGTATTTT.

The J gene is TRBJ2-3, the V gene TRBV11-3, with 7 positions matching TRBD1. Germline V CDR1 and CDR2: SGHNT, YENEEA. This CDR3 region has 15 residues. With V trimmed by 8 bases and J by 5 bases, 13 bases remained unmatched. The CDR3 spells CASGEGGVYGDTQYF. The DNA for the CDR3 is TGTGCCAGCGGGGAAGGGGGCGTATACGGAGATACGCAGTATTTT.

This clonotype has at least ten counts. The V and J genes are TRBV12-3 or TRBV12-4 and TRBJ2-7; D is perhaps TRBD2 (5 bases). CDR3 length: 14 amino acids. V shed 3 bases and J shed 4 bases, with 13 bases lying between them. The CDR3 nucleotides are TGTGCCAGCAGTTTTAGAGCCCCGGGGTACGAGCAGTACTTC. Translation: CASSFRAPGYEQYF.

This CDR3 is CASSLLGGARRDQPQHF. For the CDR3, the DNA is TGTGCCAGCAGCTTGCTTGGAGGGGCCAGGCGGGACCAGCCCCAGCATTTT. The chain joins TRBV5-6 to TRBJ1-5; D may be TRBD1 (5 bases). The CDR3 is 17 residues long. Trimming removed 1 base from V and 7 bases from J, with 21 bases in between. CDR1 is SGHDT and CDR2 is YYEEEE in the germline V gene.

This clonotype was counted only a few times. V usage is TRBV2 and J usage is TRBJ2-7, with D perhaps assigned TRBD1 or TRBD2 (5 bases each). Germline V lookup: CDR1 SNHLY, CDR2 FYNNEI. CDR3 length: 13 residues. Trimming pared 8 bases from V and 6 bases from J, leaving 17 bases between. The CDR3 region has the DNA TGTGCCAGCGGTCGGGACCTGAGACGCGAGCAGTACGTC. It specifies CASGRDLRREQYV.

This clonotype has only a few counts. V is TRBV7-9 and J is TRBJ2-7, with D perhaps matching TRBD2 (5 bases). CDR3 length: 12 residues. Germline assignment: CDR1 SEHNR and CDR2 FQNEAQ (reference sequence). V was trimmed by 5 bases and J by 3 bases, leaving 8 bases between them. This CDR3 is CASSQGLYEQYF. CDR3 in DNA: TGTGCCAGCAGCCAAGGACTCTACGAGCAGTACTTC.

In DNA form, the CDR3 reads TGTGCCAGTAGTGCCCAGACTCTGGGCGATCAGCCCCAGCATTTT. It yields the protein CASSAQTLGDQPQHF. This chain links TRBV19 with TRBJ1-5; D is undetermined. The germline V gene has CDR1 LNHDA and CDR2 SQIVND (reference sequence). The CDR3 spans 15 residues. Trimming took 5 bases from V and 5 from J, leaving 16 bases between them.

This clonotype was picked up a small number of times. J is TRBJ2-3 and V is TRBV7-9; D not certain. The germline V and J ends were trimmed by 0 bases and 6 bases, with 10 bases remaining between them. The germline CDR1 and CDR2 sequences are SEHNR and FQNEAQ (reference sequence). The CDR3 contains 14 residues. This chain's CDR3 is CASSLASVTDTQYF. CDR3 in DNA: TGTGCCAGCAGCTTAGCATCGGTTACGGATACGCAGTATTTT.

The CDR3 reads CASSSDRSYEQYF. CDR3 in DNA: TGTGCCAGCAGTTCGGACAGGTCCTACGAGCAGTACTTC. The chain carries TRBV12-3 or TRBV12-4 and TRBJ2-7; 7 bases match TRBD1. With V trimmed by 4 bases and J by 1 base, 1 base remained unmatched. This CDR3 spans 13 amino acids.

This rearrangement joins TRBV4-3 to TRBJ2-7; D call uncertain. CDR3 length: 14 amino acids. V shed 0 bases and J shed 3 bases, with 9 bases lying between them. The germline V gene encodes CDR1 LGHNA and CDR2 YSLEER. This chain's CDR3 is CASSQDGTSYEQYF. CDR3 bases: TGCGCCAGCAGCCAAGACGGCACGAGCTACGAGCAGTACTTC.

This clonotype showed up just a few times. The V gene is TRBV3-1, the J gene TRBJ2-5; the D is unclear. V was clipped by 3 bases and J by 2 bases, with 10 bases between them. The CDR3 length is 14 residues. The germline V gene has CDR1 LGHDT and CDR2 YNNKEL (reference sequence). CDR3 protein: CASSQAQGQETQYF. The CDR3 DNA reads TGTGCCAGCAGCCAGGCCCAAGGGCAAGAGACCCAGTACTTC.

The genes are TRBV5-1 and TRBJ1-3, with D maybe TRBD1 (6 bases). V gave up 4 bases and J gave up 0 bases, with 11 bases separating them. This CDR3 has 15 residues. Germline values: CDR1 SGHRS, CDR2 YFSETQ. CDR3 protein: CASSPGVYSGNTIYF. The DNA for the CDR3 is TGCGCCAGCAGCCCAGGGGTCTACTCTGGAAACACCATATATTTT.

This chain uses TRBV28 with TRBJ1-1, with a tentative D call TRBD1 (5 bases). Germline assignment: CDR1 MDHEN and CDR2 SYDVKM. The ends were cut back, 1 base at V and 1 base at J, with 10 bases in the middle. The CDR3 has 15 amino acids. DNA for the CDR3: TGTGCCAGCAGTTTATATAGGGGTAAGAACACTGAAGCTTTCTTT. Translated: CASSLYRGKNTEAFF.

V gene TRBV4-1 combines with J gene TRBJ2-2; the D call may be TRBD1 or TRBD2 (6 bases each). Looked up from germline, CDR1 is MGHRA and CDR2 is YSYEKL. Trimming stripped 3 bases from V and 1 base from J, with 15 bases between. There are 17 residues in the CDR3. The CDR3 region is CASSHPRGRKNTGELFF. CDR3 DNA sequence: TGCGCCAGCAGCCACCCCCGGGGGCGGAAGAACACCGGGGAGCTGTTTTTT.

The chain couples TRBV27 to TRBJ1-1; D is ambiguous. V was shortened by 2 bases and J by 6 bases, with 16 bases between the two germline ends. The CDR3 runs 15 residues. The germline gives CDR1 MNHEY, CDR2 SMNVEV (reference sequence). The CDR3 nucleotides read TGTGCCAGCAGTTTAAGGGCAATCGAACGGCCTGAAGCTTTCTTT. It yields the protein CASSLRAIERPEAFF.

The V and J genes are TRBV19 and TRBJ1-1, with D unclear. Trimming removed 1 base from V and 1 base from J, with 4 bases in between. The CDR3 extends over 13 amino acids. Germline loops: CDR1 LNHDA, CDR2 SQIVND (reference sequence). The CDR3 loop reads CASSIARNTEAFF. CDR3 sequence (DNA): TGTGCCAGTAGTATAGCCAGGAACACTGAAGCTTTCTTT.

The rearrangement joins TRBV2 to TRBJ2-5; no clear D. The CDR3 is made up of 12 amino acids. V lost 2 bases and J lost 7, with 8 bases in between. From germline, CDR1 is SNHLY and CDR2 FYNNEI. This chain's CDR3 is CASSELYGTQYF. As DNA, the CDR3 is TGTGCCAGCAGTGAACTTTACGGGACCCAGTACTTC.

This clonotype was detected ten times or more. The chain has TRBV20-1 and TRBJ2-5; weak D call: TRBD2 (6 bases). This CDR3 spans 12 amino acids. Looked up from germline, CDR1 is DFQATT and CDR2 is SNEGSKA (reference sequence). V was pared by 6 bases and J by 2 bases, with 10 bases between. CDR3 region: CSAWEVQETQYF. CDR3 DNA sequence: TGCAGTGCCTGGGAGGTACAAGAGACCCAGTACTTC.

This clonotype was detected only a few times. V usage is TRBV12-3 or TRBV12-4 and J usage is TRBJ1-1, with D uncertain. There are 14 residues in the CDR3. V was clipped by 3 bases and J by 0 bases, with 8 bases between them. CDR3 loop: CASSLDDMNTEAFF. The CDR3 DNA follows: TGTGCCAGCAGTTTGGACGACATGAACACTGAAGCTTTCTTT.

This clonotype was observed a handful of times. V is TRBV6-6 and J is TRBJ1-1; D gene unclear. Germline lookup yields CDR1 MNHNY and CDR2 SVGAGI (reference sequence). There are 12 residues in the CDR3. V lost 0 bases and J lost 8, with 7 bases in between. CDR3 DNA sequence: TGTGCCAGCAGTTACTCGAGAAGGGAAGCTTTCTTT. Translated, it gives CASSYSRREAFF.

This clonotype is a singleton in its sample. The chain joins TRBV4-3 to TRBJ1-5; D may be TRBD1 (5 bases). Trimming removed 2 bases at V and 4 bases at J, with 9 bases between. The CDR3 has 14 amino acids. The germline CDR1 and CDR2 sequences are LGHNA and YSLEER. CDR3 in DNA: TGCGCCAGCAGCCAATCGTGGGGGAATCAGCCCCAGCATTTT. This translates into CASSQSWGNQPQHF.

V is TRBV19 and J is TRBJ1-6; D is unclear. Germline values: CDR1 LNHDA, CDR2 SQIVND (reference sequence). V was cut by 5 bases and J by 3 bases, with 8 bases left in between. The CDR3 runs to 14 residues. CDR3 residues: CASSWEGYNSPLHF. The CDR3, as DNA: TGTGCCAGTAGTTGGGAGGGCTATAATTCACCCCTCCACTTT. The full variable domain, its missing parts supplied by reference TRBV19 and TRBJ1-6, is DGGITQSPKYLFRKEGQNVTLSCEQNLNHDAMYWYRQDPGQGLRLIYYSQIVNDFQKGDIAEGYSVSREKKESFPLTVTSAQKNPTAFYLCASSWEGYNSPLHFGNGTRLTVT.